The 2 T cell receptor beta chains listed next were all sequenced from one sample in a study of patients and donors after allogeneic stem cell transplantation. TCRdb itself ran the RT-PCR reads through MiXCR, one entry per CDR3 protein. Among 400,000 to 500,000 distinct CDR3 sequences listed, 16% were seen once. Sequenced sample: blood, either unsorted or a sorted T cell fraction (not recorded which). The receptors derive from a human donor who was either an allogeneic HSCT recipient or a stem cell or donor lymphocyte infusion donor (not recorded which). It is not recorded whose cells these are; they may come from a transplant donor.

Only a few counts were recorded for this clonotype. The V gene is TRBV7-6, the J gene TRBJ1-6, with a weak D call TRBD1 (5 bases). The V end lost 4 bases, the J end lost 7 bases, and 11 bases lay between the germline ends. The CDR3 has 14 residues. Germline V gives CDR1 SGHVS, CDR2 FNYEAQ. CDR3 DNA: TGTGCCAGCAGCTCCGGGACCGAGAATTCACCCCTCCACTTT. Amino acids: CASSSGTENSPLHF.

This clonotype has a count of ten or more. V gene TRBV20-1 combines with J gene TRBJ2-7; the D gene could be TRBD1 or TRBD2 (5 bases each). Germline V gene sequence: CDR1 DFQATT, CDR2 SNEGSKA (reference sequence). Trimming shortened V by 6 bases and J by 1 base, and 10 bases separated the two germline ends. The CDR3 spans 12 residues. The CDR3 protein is CSAQGPSYEQYF. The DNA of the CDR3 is TGCAGTGCCCAGGGACCGTCCTACGAGCAGTACTTC.